Described below is a single T cell receptor (beta chain) sequence and its context. Its antigen is currently unknown. The length of the CDR3 is 12 residues. Deletions cut 1 base from V and 6 bases from J, with 7 bases between. Only in-frame clones appear in the TCRdb table, and some are missing; sequencing was by immunoSEQ multiplex PCR. This sample has 110,000 to 150,000 clones; around 90% occur once, and the top ten carry under 4.5%. The data derive from a study of T cell responses to AZD1222 COVID-19 vaccine. Study observations and caveats: After the peak T cell response, and only then, were repertoires sampled. Spike-specific TCR breadth and depth rose after two AZD1222 doses. Recipients of AZD1222 seropositive at baseline numbered only 5 or 6. Donors in the cohort were predominantly white British and more often female, and clonal diversity was possibly underestimated.

This TCR derives from an adult in good health. The starting material was peripheral blood, obtained on day 0 of AZD1222 vaccination. The chain is built from TRBV12-3 or TRBV12-4 and TRBJ2-7, with a weak D call TRBD1 (5 bases). The DNA for the CDR3 is TGTGCCAGCAGTTTAGTCAGGGCCGAGCAGTACTTC. Translated, it gives CASSLVRAEQYF.